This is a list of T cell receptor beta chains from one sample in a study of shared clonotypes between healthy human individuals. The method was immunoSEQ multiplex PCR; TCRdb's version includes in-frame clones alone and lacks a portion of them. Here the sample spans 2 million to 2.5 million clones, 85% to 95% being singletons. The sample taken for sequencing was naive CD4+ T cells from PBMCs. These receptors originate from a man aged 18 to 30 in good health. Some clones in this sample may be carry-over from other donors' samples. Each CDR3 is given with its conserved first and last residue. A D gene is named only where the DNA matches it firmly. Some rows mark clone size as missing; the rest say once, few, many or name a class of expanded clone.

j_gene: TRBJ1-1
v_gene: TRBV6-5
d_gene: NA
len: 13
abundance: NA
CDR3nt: TGTGCCAGCACCCCCACCAGGAACCGTGAAGCTTTCTTT
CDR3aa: CASTPTRNREAFF

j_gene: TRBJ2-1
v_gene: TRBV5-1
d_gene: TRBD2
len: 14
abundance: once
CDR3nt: TGCGCCAGCAGCTCCGGACTAGCGGGGCCCGAGCAGTTCTTC
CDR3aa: CASSSGLAGPEQFF

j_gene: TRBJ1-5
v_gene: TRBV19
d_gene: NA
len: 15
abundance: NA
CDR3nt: TGTGCCAGTAGTATCGACGTCGGGGGCTCTCAGCCCCAGCATTTT
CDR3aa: CASSIDVGGSQPQHF

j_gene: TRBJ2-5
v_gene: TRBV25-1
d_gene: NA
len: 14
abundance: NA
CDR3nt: TGTGCCAGCAGTGAATCGGCAGGGTTAGAGACCCAGTACTTC
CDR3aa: CASSESAGLETQYF

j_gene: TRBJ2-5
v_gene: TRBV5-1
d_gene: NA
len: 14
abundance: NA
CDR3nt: TGCGCCAGCAGCCGCGGGACTGAGGGGGAGACCCAGTACTTC
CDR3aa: CASSRGTEGETQYF

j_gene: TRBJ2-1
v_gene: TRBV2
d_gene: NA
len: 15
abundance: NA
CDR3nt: TGTGCCAGCAGTACGCAGGGCCTGGGCCGCAATGAGCAGTTCTTC
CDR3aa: CASSTQGLGRNEQFF

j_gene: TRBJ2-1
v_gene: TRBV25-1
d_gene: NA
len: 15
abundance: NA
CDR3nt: TGTGCCAGCATTAGGAGTAGCGGAACCTACAATGAGCAGTTCTTC
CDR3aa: CASIRSSGTYNEQFF

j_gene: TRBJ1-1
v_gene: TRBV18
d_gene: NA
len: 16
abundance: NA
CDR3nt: TGTGCCAGCTCACCCGACGTTATCAGGGAGAACACTGAAGCTTTCTTT
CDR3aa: CASSPDVIRENTEAFF

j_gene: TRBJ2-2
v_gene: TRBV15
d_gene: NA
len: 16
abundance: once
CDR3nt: TGTGCCACCAGCAGACAGGGCTACGCGAACACCGGGGAGCTGTTTTTT
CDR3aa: CATSRQGYANTGELFF

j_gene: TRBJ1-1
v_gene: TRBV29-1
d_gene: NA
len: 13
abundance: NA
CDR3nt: TGCAGCGTTGACAGGGTATTGATCACTGAAGCTTTCTTT
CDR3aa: CSVDRVLITEAFF

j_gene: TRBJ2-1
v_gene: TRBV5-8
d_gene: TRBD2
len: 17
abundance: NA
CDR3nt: TGTGCCAGCAGCCGTGGACTCCCTGGGACTAGCGGCAATGAGCAGTTCTTC
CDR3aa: CASSRGLPGTSGNEQFF

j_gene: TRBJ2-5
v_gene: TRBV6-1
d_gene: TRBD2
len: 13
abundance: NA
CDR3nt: TGTGCCAGCAGGGGACTAGCGGAAGAGACCCAGTACTTC
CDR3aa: CASRGLAEETQYF

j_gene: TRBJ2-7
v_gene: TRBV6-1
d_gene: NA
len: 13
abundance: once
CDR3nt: TGTGCCAGCAGTGGCAGGGGACCCTACGAGCAGTACTTC
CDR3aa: CASSGRGPYEQYF

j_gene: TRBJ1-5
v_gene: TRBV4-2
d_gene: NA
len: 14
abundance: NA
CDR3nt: TGTGCCAGCAGTCCACGGGAAGGCAATCAGCCCCAGCATTTT
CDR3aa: CASSPREGNQPQHF

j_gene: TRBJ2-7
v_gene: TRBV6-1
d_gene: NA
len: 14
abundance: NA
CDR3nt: TGTGCCAGCAGTGAAGCTTGGCAAGCCTACGAGCAGTACTTC
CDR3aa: CASSEAWQAYEQYF

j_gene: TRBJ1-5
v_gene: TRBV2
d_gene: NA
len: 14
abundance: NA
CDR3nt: TGTGCCAGCTCTACCTCCCCCCCGGGTCAGCCCCAGCATTTT
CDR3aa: CASSTSPPGQPQHF

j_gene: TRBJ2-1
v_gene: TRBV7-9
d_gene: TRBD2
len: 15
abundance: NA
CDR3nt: TGTGCCAGCAGTAAGGCTAGCGGGCTGTACAATGAGCAGTTCTTC
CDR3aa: CASSKASGLYNEQFF

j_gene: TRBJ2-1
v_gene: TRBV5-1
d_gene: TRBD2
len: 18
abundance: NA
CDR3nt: TGCGCCAGCAGCCTTCAACCCCCTAGCGGGTGGGAAGGGATGGGGCAGTTCTTC
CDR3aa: CASSLQPPSGWEGMGQFF

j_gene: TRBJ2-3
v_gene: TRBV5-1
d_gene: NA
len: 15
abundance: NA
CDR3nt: TGCGCCAGCAGCCTGGACAGACCTAGCACAGATACGCAGTATTTT
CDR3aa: CASSLDRPSTDTQYF

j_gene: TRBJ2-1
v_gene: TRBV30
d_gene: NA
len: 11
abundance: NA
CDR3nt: TGTGCCCAGAGCTCCTACAATGAGCAGTTCTTC
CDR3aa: CAQSSYNEQFF

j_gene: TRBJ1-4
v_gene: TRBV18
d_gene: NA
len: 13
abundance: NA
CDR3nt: TGTGCCAGCTCACCTGCAACTAATGAAAAACTGTTTTTT
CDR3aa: CASSPATNEKLFF

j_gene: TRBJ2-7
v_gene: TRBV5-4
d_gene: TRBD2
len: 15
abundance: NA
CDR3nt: TGTGCCAGCAGCTTGGCTAGCGGTTCTTCCTACGAGCAGTACTTC
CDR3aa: CASSLASGSSYEQYF

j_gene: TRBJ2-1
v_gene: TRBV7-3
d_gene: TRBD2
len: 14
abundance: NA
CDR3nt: TGTGCCAGCAGCTTAACGGGAGGGAACGGTGAGCAGTTCTTC
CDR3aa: CASSLTGGNGEQFF

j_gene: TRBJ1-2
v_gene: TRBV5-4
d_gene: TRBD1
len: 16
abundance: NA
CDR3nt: TGTGCCAGCAGCTTGGCGGGGACAGGCACTAACTATGGCTACACCTTC
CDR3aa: CASSLAGTGTNYGYTF

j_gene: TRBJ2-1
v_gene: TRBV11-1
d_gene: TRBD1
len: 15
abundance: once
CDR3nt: TGTGCCAGCAGCTTAGACAGGGGAGAGGTCAATGAGCAGTTCTTC
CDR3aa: CASSLDRGEVNEQFF

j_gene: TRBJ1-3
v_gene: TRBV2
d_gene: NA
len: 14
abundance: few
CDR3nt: TGTGCCAGCTGGGAGGGTTTCTCTGGAAACACCATATATTTT
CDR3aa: CASWEGFSGNTIYF

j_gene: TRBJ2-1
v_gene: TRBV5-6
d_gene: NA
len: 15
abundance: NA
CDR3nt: TGTGCCAGCAGCGGGAGACTTTCGGGGTACAATGAGCAGTTCTTC
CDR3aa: CASSGRLSGYNEQFF

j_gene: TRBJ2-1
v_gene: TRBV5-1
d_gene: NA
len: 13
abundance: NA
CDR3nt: TGCGCCAGCAGCTTGGGACTTGTGGATGAGCAGTTCTTC
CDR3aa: CASSLGLVDEQFF

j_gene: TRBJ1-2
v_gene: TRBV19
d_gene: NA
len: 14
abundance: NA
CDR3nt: TGTGCCAGTAGTATAGCAATACCGGGACGGCAAACTGACTTC
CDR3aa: CASSIAIPGRQTDF

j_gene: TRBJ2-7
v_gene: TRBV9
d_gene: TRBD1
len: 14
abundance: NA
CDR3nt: TGTGCCAGCAGCGCTCGACAGGGAACCTACGAGCAGTACTTC
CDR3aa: CASSARQGTYEQYF

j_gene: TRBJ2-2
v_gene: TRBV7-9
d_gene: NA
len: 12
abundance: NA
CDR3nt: TGTGCCAGCAGCTTCAGGGTTGGGGAGCTGTTTTTT
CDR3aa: CASSFRVGELFF

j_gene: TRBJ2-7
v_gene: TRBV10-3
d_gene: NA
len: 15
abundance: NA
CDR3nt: TGTGCCATCCAAAGAGGGGCCCTGGGGTCCTACGAGCAGTACTTC
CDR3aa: CAIQRGALGSYEQYF

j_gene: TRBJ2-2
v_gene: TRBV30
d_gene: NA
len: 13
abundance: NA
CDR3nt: TGTGCCTGGAGTGGAAATGTAGCCGGGGAGCTGTTTTTT
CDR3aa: CAWSGNVAGELFF

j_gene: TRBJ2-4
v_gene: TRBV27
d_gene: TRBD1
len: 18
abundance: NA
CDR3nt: TGTGCCAGCAGGCTAGGGGGCATACAGAAACTAGCCAAAAACATTCAGTACTTC
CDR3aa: CASRLGGIQKLAKNIQYF

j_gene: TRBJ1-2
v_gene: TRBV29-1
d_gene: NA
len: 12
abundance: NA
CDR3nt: TGCAGCTGTGAGGGGTTCGACTATGGCTACACCTTC
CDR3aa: CSCEGFDYGYTF

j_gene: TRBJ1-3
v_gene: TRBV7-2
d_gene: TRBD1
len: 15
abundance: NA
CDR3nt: TGTGCCAGCAGCGTATCCTGGACAGGTGGAAACACCATATATTTT
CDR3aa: CASSVSWTGGNTIYF

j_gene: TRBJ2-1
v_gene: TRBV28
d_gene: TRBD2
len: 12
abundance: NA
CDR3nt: TGTGCCATTACTAGCGCATACAATGAGCAGTTCTTC
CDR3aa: CAITSAYNEQFF

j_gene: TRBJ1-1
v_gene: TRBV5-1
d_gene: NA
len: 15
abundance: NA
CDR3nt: TGCGCCAGCAGCCCCTTACAGGAAGGTGTCACTGAAGCTTTCTTT
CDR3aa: CASSPLQEGVTEAFF

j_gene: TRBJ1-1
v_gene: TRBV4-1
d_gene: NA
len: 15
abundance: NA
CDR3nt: TGCGCCAGCAGCCCCCAGGGACCGGTCGGCACTGAAGCTTTCTTT
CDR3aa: CASSPQGPVGTEAFF

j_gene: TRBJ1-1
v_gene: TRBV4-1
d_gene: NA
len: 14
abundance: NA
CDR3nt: TGCGCCAGCAGCCAAGATGGGCGACGGCCTGAAGCTTTCTTT
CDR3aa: CASSQDGRRPEAFF

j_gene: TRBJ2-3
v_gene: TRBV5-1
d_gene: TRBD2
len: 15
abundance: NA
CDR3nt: TGCGCCAGCCATCAACTAGCGGGGACCTCAGATACGCAGTATTTT
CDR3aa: CASHQLAGTSDTQYF

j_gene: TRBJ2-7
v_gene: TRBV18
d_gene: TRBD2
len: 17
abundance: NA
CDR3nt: TGTGCCAGCTCACCACCGCAAACTAGCGGGAGGAAGGACGAGCAGTACTTC
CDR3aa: CASSPPQTSGRKDEQYF

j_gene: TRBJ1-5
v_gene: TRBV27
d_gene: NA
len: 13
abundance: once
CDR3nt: TGTGCCAGCAGTTTTACGGGGGCGCAGCCCCAGCATTTT
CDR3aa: CASSFTGAQPQHF

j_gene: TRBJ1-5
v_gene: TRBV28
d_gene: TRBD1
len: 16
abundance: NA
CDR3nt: TGTGCCAGCAGTCCATACAGGGGCGCGGGCAATCAGCCCCAGCATTTT
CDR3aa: CASSPYRGAGNQPQHF

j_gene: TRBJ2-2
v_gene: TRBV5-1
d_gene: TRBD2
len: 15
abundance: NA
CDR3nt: TGCGCCAGCAGCGAAGGGACTACGAACACCGGGGAGCTGTTTTTT
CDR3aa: CASSEGTTNTGELFF

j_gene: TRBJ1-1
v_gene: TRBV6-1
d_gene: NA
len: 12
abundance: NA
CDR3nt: TGTGCCAGCAGCCTCCGTCACACTGAAGCTTTCTTT
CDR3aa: CASSLRHTEAFF

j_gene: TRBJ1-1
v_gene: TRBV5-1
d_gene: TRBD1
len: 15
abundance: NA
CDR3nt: TGCGCCAGCAGCTCGCCGGACAGGGGAGGCACTGAAGCTTTCTTT
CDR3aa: CASSSPDRGGTEAFF

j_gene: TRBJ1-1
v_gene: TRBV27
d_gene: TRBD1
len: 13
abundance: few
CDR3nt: TGTGCCAGCAGTCTCGCGACAGGGCTAGAAGCTTTCTTT
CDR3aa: CASSLATGLEAFF

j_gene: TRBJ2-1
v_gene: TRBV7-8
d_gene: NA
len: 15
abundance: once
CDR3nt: TGTGCCAGCAGCTTAGCAAGAGTACCTTACAATGAGCAGTTCTTC
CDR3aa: CASSLARVPYNEQFF

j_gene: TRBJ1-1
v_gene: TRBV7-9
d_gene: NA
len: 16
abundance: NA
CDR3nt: TGTGCCAGCAGCTTAGGGAGGTTGGGCAAATCCCCTGAAGCTTTCTTT
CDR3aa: CASSLGRLGKSPEAFF

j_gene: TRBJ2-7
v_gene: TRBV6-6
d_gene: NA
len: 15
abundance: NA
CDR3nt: TGTGCCAGCAGTTACGGGGGAGGGGGCGGGGACGAGCAGTACTTC
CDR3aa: CASSYGGGGGDEQYF

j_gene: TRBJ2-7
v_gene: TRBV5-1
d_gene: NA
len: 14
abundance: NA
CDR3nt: TGCGCCAGCAGCGCGGGCGGGGCTGCCTACGAGCAGTACTTC
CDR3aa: CASSAGGAAYEQYF

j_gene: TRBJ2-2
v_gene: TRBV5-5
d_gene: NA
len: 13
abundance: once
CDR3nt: TGTGCCAGCAGCCCCAGGGCTCGTAGGGAGCTGTTTTTT
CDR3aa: CASSPRARRELFF

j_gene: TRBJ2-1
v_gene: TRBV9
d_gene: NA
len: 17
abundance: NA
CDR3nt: TGTGCCAGCAGCGTAGTTCCCCTGGCTGGAGGATACAATGAGCAGTTCTTC
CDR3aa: CASSVVPLAGGYNEQFF

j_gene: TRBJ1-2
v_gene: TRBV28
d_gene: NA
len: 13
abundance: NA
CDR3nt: TGTGCCAGCGGGGGGCACTCCGGCTATGGCTACACCTTC
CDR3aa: CASGGHSGYGYTF